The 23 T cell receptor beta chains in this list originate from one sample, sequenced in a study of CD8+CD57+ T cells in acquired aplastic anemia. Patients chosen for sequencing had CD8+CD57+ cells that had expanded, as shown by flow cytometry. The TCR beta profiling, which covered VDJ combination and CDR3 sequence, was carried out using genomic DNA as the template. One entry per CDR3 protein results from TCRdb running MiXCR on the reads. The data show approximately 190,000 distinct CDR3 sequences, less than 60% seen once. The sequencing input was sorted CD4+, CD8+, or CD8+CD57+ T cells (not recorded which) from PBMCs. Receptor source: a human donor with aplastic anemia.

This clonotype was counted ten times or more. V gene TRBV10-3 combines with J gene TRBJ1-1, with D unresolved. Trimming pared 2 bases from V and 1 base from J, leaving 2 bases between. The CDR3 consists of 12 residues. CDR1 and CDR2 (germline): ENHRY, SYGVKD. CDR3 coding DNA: TGTGCCATCAGTGAGAGGAACACTGAAGCTTTCTTT. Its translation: CAISERNTEAFF.

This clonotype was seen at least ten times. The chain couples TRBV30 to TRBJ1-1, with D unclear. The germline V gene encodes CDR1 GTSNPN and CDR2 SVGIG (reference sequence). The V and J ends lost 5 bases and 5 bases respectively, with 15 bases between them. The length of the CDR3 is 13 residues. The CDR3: CAWSVGGSTEAFF. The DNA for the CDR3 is TGTGCCTGGTCCGTGGGAGGGTCAACTGAAGCTTTCTTT.

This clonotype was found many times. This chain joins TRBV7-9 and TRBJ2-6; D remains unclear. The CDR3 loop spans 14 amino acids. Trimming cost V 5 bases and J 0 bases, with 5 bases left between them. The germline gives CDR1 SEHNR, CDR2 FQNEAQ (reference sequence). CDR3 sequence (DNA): TGTGCCAGCAGCCCCTCCTCTGGGGCCAACGTCCTGACTTTC. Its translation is CASSPSSGANVLTF.

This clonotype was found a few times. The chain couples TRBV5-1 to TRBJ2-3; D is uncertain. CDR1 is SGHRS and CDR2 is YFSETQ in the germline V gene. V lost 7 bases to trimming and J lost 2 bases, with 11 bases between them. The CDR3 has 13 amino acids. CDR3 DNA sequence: TGCGCCAGCTGCCCACTCATCACAGATACGCAGTATTTT. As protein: CASCPLITDTQYF.

This CDR3 is CSVDRVNTEAFF. CDR3 nucleotides: TGCAGCGTAGACAGGGTGAACACTGAAGCTTTCTTT. V is TRBV29-1 and J is TRBJ1-1; 7 bases line up with TRBD1. The CDR3 covers 12 residues. V dropped 6 bases and J dropped 0; count of bases not matched to a gene: 1. Per the germline V gene, CDR1 is SQVTM and CDR2 is ANQGSEA.

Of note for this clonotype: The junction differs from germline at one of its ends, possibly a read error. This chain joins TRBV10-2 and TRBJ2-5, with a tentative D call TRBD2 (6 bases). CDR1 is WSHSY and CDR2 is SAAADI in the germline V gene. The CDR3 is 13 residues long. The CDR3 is CASGGTAQGTQYF. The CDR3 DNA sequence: TGCGCATCGGGCGGGACTGCACAAGGGACCCAGTACTTC.

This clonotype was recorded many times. CDR3 nucleotides: TGTGCCAGCATTAGTGGGGGGCGACTAGGAAATAACGAGCAGTACTTC. It yields the protein CASISGGRLGNNEQYF. The rearrangement links TRBV6-1 to TRBJ2-7; D might be TRBD1 or TRBD2, each matching 6 bases. The germline V gene has CDR1 MNHNS and CDR2 SASEGT. Between the trimmed V and J ends, which lost 7 bases and 5 bases, there was a span of 24 bases. CDR3 length: 16 residues.

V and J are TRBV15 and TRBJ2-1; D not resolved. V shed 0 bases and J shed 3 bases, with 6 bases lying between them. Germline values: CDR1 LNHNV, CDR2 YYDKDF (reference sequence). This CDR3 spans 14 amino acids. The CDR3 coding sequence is TGTGCCACCAGCAGAGACAGAGACTACAATGAGCAGTTCTTC. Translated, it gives CATSRDRDYNEQFF. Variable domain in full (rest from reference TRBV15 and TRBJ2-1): DAMVIQNPRYQVTQFGKPVTLSCSQTLNHNVMYWYQQKSSQAPKLLFHYYDKDFNNEADTPDNFQSRRPNTSFCFLDIRSPGLGDTAMYLCATSRDRDYNEQFFGPGTRLTVL.

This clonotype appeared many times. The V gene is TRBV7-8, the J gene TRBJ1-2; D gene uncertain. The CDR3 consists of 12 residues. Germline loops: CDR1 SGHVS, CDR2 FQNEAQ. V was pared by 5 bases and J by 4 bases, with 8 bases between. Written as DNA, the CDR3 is TGTGCCAGCAGCGCGAAAAGCTATGGCTACACCTTC. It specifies CASSAKSYGYTF.

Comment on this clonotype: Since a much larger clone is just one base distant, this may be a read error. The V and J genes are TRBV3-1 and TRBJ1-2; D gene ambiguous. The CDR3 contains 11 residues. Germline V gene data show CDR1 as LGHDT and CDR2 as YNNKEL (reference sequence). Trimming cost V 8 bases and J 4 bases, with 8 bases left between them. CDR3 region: CASGRGYGYTF. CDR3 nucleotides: TGTGCCAGCGGCCGTGGCTATGGCTACACCTTC.

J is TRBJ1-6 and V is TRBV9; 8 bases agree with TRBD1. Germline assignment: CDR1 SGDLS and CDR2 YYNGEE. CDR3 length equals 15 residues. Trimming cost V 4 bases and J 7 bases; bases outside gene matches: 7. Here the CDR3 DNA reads TGTGCCAGCAGCCCAGGACAGGGCTTGAATTCACCCCTCCACTTT. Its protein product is CASSPGQGLNSPLHF.

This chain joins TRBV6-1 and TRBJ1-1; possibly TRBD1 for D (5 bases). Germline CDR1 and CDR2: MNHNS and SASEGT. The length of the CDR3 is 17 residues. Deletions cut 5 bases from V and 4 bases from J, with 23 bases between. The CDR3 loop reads CASSLNLWGEFGTEAFF. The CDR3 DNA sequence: TGTGCCAGCAGTCTCAACCTTTGGGGGGAATTCGGCACTGAAGCTTTCTTT.

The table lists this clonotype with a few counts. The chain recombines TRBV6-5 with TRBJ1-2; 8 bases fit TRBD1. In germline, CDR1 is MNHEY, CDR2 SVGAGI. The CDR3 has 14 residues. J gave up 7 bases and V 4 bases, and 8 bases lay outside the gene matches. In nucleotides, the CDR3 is TGTGCCAGCAGTTCGGGACAGGCCGGTAGTGGCTACACCTTC. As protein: CASSSGQAGSGYTF.

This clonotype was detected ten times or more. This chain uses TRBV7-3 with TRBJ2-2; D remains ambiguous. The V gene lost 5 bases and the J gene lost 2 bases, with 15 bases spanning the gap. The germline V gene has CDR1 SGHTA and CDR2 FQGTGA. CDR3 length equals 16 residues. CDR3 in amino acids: CASSPASGYNTGELFF. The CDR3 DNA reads TGTGCCAGCAGCCCCGCCTCTGGGTATAACACCGGGGAGCTGTTTTTT.

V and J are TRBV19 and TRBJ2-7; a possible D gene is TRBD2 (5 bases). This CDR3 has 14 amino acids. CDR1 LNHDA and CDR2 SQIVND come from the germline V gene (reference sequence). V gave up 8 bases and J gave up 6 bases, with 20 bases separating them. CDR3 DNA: TGTGCCAGTCGACTATGGACGGCATACCTCGAGCAGTACTTC. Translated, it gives CASRLWTAYLEQYF. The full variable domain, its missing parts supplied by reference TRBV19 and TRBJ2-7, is DGGITQSPKYLFRKEGQNVTLSCEQNLNHDAMYWYRQDPGQGLRLIYYSQIVNDFQKGDIAEGYSVSREKKESFPLTVTSAQKNPTAFYLCASRLWTAYLEQYFGPGTRLTVT.

In DNA, the CDR3 is TGCGCCAGCAGTGAATACCCCGGTAAGGGCACTAATGAAAAACTGTTTTTT. It codes for CASSEYPGKGTNEKLFF. The rearrangement joins TRBV10-1 to TRBJ1-4; no firm D call. Trimming pared 3 bases from V and 2 bases from J, leaving 16 bases between. The CDR3 runs to 17 residues. Per germline, CDR1 WNHNN and CDR2 SYGVQD (reference sequence).

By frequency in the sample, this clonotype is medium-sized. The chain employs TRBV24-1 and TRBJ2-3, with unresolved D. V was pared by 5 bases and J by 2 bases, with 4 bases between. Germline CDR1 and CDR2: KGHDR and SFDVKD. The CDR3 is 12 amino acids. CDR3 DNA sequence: TGTGCCACCAGTGCCATCACAGATACGCAGTATTTT. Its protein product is CATSAITDTQYF.

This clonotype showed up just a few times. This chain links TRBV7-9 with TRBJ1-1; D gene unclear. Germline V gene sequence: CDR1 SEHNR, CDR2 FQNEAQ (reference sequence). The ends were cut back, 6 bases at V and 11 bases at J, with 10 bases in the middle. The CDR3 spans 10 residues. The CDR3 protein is CASRDGGAFF. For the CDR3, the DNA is TGTGCCAGCAGGGACGGCGGGGCTTTCTTT. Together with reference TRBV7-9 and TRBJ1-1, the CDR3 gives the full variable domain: DTGVSQNPRHKITKRGQNVTFRCDPISEHNRLYWYRQTLGQGPEFLTYFQNEAQLEKSRLLSDRFSAERPKGSFSTLEIQRTEQGDSAMYLCASRDGGAFFGQGTRLTVV.

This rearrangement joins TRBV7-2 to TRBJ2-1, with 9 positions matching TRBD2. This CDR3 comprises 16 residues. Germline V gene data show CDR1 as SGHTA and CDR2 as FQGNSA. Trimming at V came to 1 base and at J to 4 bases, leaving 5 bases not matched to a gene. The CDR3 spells CASSLEASGTYNEQFF. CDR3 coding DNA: TGTGCCAGCAGCTTAGAGGCTAGCGGGACTTACAATGAGCAGTTCTTC.

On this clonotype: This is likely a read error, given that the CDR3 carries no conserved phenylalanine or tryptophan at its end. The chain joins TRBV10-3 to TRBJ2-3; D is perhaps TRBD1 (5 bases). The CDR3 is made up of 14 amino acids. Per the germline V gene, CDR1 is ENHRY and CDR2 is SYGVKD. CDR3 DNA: TGTACCATCAGCCGACAGCTCTTCACAGATACGCAGTATCTT. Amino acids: CTISRQLFTDTQYL.

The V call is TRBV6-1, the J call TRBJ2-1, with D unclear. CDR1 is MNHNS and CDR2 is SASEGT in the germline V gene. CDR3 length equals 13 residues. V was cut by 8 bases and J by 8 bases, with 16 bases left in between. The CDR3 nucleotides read TGTGCCAGCCGGGTCGCCAGGTTGGATGAGCAGTTCTTC. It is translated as CASRVARLDEQFF.

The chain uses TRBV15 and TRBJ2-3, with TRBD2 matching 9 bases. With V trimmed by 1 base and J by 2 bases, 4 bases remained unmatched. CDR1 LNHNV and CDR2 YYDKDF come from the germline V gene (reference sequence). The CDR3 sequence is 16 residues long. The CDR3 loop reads CATSRAGLAITDTQYF. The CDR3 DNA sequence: TGTGCCACCAGCAGAGCTGGACTAGCGATCACAGATACGCAGTATTTT.

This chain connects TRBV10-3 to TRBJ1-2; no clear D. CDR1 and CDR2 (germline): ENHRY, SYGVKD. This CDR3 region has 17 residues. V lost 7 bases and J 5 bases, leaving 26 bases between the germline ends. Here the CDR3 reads CAINDWLPVVREYGYTF. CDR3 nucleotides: TGTGCCATCAACGATTGGCTGCCGGTAGTCCGAGAATATGGCTACACCTTC.